This TCR beta chain comes out of a study of OX40 agonist ivuxolimab in advanced cancers. Germline V lookup: CDR1 PRHDT, CDR2 FYEKMQ (reference sequence). This CDR3 is 16 amino acids long. V lost 4 bases and J lost 3; bases outside the gene matches: 6. Worth noting for this clone: The antigen is not known.

Study findings and constraints: There were, on average, more expanded clones in CD8+ T cells than in CD4+. In a subset of nonresponders, normalized T-cell clonal expansion was also low.

Individuals having autoimmune disease history or systemic immunosuppression were not enrolled. Blood sampling took place at baseline, cycle 4 day 1, and cycle 7 day 1. Profiled with immunoSEQ multiplex PCR; TCRdb holds only in-frame clones, not every one. The sample holds about 48,000 clones, 80% to 90% seen once. The receptor was isolated from an adult with an advanced solid tumor such as melanoma, head and neck, liver or kidney cancer. This sequence joins TRBV13 and TRBJ2-7; the match to TRBD2 covers 13 bases. The sequences come from CD4+ or CD8+ T cells sorted from blood, collected in a trial of the OX40 agonist ivuxolimab. The CDR3 region has the DNA TGTGCCAGCAGCTCCGGGACTAGCGGGAAGGTCTACGAGCAGTACTTC. This sequence encodes CASSSGTSGKVYEQYF. The entire variable domain, with the rest obtained from reference TRBV13 and TRBJ2-7, is as follows: AAGVIQSPRHLIKEKRETATLKCYPIPRHDTVYWYQQGPGQDPQFLISFYEKMQSDKGSIPDRFSAQQFSDYHSELNMSSLELGDSALYFCASSSGTSGKVYEQYFGPGTRLTVT.